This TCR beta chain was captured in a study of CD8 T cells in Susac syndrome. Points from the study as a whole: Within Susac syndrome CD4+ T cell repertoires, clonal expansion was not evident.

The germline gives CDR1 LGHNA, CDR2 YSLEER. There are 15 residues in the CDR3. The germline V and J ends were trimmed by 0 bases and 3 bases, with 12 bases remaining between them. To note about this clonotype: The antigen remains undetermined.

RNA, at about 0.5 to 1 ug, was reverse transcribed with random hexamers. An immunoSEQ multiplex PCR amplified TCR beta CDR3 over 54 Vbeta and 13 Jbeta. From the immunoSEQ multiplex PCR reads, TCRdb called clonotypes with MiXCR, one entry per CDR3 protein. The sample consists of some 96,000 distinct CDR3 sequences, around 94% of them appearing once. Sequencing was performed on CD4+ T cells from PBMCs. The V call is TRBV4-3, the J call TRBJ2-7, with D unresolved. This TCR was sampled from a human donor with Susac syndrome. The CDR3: CASSQEWQELYEQYF. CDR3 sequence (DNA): TGCGCCAGCAGCCAAGAATGGCAGGAGCTCTACGAGCAGTACTTC.